The clone carrying this TCR beta chain showed up just a few times. Its antigen is unidentified. Germline V gene data show CDR1 as MGHRA and CDR2 as YSYEKL. The CDR3 has 15 residues. V gave up 0 bases and J gave up 3 bases; unmatched junction bases: 5. All donors were Caucasian adults living in Nashville, Tennessee. This record belongs to a study of shared clonotypes between healthy human individuals. Study findings and constraints: Sampling used blood alone; tissue repertoires probably differ.

Among the unsorted PBMC samples, replicate PCRs used around 300 ng DNA, 31,000 or so T cell genomes. Original processing methods: Sequence data from immunoSEQ were junction-only and lacked quality scores; consequently, filtering differed. Profiled with immunoSEQ multiplex PCR; TCRdb holds only in-frame clones, not every one. The V and J calls and clone size were taken over from that table, and D and trimming were inferred from the DNA. The top ten hold approximately 13% of the sample, which has about half a million clones, about four fifths seen once. This TCR derives from a woman in her thirties or forties in good health. Some clones in this sample may be carry-over from other donors' samples. Material: PBMCs. The chain employs TRBV4-1 and TRBJ2-7, with TRBD1 matching over 7 bases. CDR3 in DNA: TGCGCCAGCAGCCAAGATTACAGGGGTCTCTACGAGCAGTACTTC. It specifies CASSQDYRGLYEQYF.